This T cell receptor beta chain came from a study of blood T cell repertoires in COVID-19. As for the study in general: Acute and convalescent COVID-19 specimens originated in the United States, Italy and Spain. In each case, the material was cDNA or gDNA derived from T cells, B-cell-depleted T cells, or PBMCs.

Original methodology: Nucleated cell number was recorded as an estimate derived from reference gene primer amplification. The table came from immunoSEQ multiplex PCR; TCRdb's copy has only in-frame clones and leaves some out. The DNA was the basis for D and trimming; V, J and clone size are from that table. The sample lists a few hundred thousand clones; about four fifths were seen once. The sequencing sample was made of peripheral blood. The clonotype comes from a woman of 80 years or more with acute or convalescent COVID-19.

The CDR3 spells CASSLGLRVGGSPLHF. CDR3 coding DNA: TGTGCCAGCAGTTTAGGACTAAGAGTAGGAGGTTCACCCCTCCACTTT. The gene calls are TRBV27 and TRBJ1-6; D is ambiguous. With 2 bases removed from V and 9 bases from J, the gap between germline ends came to 17 bases. The CDR3 is 16 amino acids. From germline, CDR1 is MNHEY and CDR2 SMNVEV (reference sequence).